This T cell receptor beta chain comes out of a study of blood T cell repertoires in COVID-19. Authors' analysis steps: By means of reference gene primer amplification, nucleated cell counts were estimated. TCRdb keeps only in-frame clones here, not all; method: immunoSEQ multiplex PCR. Clonal size and the V and J genes are those of that table, whereas D and trimming came from the DNA. The sample includes tens of thousands of clones, 91% of them seen just once. V trimming: 3 bases; J trimming: 6 bases; junction bases outside the gene matches: 4. The CDR3 runs 15 residues. Germline V gene data show CDR1 as SGHTA and CDR2 as FQGNSA.

What was sequenced was peripheral blood. The sequence was obtained from a man between 45 and 60 years old with active COVID-19. This rearrangement joins TRBV7-2 to TRBJ1-5, with 11 bases identical to TRBD1. The CDR3 reads CASSLGQGVGQPQHF. The DNA for the CDR3 is TGTGCCAGCAGCTTGGGACAGGGGGTCGGTCAGCCCCAGCATTTT.